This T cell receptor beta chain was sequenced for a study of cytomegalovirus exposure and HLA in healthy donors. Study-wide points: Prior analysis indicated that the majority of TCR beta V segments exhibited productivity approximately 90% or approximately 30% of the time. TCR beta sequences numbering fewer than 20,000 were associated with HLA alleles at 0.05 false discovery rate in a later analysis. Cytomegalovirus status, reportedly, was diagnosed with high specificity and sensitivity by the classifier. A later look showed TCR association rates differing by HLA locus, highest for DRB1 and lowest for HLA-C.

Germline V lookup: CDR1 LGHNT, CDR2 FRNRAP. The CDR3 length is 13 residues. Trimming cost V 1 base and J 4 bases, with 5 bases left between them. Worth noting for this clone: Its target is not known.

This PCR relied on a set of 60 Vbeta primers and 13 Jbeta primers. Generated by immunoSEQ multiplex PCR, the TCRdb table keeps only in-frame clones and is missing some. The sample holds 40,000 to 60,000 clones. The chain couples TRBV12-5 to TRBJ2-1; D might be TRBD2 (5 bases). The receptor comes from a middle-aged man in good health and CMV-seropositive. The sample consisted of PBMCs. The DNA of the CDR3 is TGTGCTAGTGGTTTGGGCGGGTACAATGAGCAGTTCTTC. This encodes CASGLGGYNEQFF.